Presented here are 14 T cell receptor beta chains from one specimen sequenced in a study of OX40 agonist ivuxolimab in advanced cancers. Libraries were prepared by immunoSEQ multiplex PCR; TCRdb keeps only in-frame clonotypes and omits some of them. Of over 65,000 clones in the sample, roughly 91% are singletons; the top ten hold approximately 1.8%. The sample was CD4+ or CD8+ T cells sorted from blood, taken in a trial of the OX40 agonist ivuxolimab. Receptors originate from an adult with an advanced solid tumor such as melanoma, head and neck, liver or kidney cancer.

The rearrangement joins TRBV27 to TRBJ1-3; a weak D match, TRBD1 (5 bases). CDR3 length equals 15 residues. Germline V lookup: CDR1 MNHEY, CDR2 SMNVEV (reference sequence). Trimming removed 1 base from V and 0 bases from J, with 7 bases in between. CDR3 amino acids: CASSLFGTSGNTIYF. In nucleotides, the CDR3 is TGTGCCAGCAGTTTATTCGGGACCTCTGGAAACACCATATATTTT.

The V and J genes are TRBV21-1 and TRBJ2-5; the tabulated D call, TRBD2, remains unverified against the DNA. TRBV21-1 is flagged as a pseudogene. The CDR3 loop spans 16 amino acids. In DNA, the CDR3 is TGTGCCAGCAGCCGGGGGACTAGCGCCCGGTCGGAAGAGCAGTACTTC. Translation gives CASSRGTSARSEEQYF.

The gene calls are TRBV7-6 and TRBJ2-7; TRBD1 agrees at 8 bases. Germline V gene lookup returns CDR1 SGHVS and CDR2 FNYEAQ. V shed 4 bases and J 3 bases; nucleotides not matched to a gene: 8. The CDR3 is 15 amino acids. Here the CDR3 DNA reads TGTGCCAGCAGCTCTGGGACAGGATTATTCTACGAGCAGTACTTC. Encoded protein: CASSSGTGLFYEQYF. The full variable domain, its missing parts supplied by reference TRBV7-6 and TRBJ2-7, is GAGVSQSPRYKVTKRGQDVALRCDPISGHVSLYWYRQALGQGPEFLTYFNYEAQQDKSGLPNDRFSAERPEGSISTLTIQRTEQRDSAMYRCASSSGTGLFYEQYFGPGTRLTVT.

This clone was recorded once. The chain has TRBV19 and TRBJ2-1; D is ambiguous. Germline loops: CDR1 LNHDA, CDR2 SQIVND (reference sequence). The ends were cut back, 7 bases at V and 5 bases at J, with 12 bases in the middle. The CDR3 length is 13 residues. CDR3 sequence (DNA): TGTGCCAGTACGGGCTGGGGAAACAATGAGCAGTTCTTC. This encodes CASTGWGNNEQFF.

The CDR3 DNA is TGTGCCAGCAGCGGAACAGGGGAAGAGACCCAGTACTTC. Its protein is CASSGTGEETQYF. This chain connects TRBV5-8 to TRBJ2-5, with 7 nucleotides matching TRBD1. Germline V gene sequence: CDR1 SGHTS, CDR2 YDEGEE. The length of the CDR3 is 13 residues. V was clipped by 4 bases and J by 3 bases; unmatched bases: 3.

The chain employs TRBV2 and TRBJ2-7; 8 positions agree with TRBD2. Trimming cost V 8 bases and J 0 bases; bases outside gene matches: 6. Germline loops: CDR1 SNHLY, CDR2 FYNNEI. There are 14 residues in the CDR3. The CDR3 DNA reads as TGTGCCAGCGTTTTAGCGGGGTACTCCTACGAGCAGTACTTC. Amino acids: CASVLAGYSYEQYF.

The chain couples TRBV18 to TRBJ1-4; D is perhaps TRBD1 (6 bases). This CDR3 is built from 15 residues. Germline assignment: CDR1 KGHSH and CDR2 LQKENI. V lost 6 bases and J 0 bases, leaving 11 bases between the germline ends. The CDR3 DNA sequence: TGTGCCAGCTCCCTCCAGGGGTCAACTAATGAAAAACTGTTTTTT. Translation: CASSLQGSTNEKLFF.

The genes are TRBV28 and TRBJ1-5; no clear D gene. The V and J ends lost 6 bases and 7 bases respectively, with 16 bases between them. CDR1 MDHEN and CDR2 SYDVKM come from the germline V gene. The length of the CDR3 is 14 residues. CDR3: CASRLRPVPQPQHF. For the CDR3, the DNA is TGTGCCAGCAGACTCCGACCGGTTCCCCAGCCCCAGCATTTT.

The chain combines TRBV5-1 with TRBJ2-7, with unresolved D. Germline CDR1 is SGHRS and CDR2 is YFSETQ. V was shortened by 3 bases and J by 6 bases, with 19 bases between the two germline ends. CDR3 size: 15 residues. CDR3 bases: TGCGCCAGCAGCTCAGAAGGCGCCGGAGTCATCGAGCAGTACTTC. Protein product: CASSSEGAGVIEQYF.

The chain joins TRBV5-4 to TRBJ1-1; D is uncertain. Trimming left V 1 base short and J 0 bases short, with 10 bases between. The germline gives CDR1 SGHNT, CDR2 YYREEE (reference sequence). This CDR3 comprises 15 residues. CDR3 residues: CASSLFADMNTEAFF. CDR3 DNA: TGTGCCAGCAGCTTGTTTGCAGATATGAACACTGAAGCTTTCTTT.

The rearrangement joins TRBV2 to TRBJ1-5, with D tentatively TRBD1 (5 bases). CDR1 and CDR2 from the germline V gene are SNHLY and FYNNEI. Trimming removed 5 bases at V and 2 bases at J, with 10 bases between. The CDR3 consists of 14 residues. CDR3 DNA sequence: TGTGCCAGCAGTTCCGACAGAGGCAATCAGCCCCAGCATTTT. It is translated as CASSSDRGNQPQHF.

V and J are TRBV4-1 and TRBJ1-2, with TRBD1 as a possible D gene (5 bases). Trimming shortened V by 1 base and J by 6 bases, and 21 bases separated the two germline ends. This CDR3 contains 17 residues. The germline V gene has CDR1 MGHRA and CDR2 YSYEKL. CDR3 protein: CASSQAFSRGPNNGYTF. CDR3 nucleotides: TGCGCCAGCAGCCAAGCTTTTTCTCGGGGACCCAACAATGGCTACACCTTC.

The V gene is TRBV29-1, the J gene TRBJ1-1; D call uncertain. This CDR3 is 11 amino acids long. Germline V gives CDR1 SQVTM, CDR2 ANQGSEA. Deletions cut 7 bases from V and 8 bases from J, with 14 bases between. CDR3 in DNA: TGCAGCGCCTGCCTCGGTGAGGAAGCTTTCTTT. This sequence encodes CSACLGEEAFF.

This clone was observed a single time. The chain's CDR3 is CATSRGGRTAYNEQFF. DNA for the CDR3: TGTGCCACCAGCAGAGGCGGGAGAACTGCCTACAATGAGCAGTTCTTC. The chain uses TRBV15 and TRBJ2-1; 7 bases match TRBD2. J was trimmed by 2 bases and V by 1 base; bases with no gene match: 5. The CDR3 totals 16 residues. From germline, CDR1 is LNHNV and CDR2 YYDKDF (reference sequence).